The 11 T cell receptor beta chains in this list originate from one sample, sequenced in a study of blood T cell repertoires in COVID-19. The repertoire was sequenced with immunoSEQ multiplex PCR; TCRdb's copy has only in-frame clones and lacks some. The sample has roughly 250,000 clones; approximately 88% are singletons. The source material was PBMCs or T cells enriched from blood (not recorded which). Every receptor here comes from a woman aged 40 to 50 with acute COVID-19.

The CDR3 nucleotides are TGCAGTGTTCTTGTAGCAGAAGAGCAGTTCTTC. Encoded protein: CSVLVAEEQFF. V and J are TRBV20-1 and TRBJ2-1; D not resolved. V dropped 7 bases and J dropped 10 bases, with 14 bases sitting between them. Germline V lookup: CDR1 DFQATT, CDR2 SNEGSKA (reference sequence). The CDR3 totals 11 residues.

For the CDR3, the DNA is TGTGCCAGCAGCTTGGTTGGGACCACCTACGGAGGGGCCTACAATGAGCAGTTCTTC. This gives the protein CASSLVGTTYGGAYNEQFF. The rearrangement joins TRBV5-8 to TRBJ2-1; D may be TRBD2 (6 bases). Germline-derived CDR1 and CDR2 are SGHTS and YDEGEE. Trimming shortened V by 0 bases and J by 2 bases, and 21 bases separated the two germline ends. The CDR3 runs 19 residues.

V is TRBV5-1 and J is TRBJ2-3; TRBD2 matches 16 bases. J was trimmed by 0 bases and V by 0 bases; bases with no gene match: 1. In germline, CDR1 is SGHRS, CDR2 YFSETQ. The CDR3 extends over 18 amino acids. Here the CDR3 DNA reads TGCGCCAGCAGCTTGGGGGGACTAGCGGGAGGGAGCACAGATACGCAGTATTTT. This sequence encodes CASSLGGLAGGSTDTQYF.

Only a few counts were recorded for this clone. The germline gene is not matched at one end of the junction; a read error may be the cause. The chain recombines TRBV7-7 with TRBJ2-1, with 9 positions matching TRBD2. Germline V gene lookup returns CDR1 SSHAT and CDR2 FNYEAQ (reference sequence). The CDR3 runs to 16 residues. CDR3 residues: CASSPEWREGLDEQFF. The DNA for the CDR3 is TGTGCTAGCAGCCCTGAGTGGCGGGAGGGCTTAGATGAGCAGTTCTTC.

The rearrangement uses TRBV5-6 and TRBJ1-6; perhaps TRBD1 as D (6 bases). The CDR3 has 17 residues. The V gene's germline CDR1 is SGHDT and CDR2 YYEEEE. V lost 4 bases and J lost 1, with 15 bases in between. CDR3 amino acids: CASSEAGGSSYNSPLHF. The CDR3 nucleotides read TGTGCCAGCAGCGAGGCTGGGGGCAGTTCCTATAATTCACCCCTCCACTTT.

The CDR3 DNA follows: TGCGCCAGCAGACTAGCGGGAGGTGATGAGCAGTTCTTC. This encodes CASRLAGGDEQFF. The chain links TRBV10-2 to TRBJ2-1; 12 nucleotides agree with TRBD2. Germline V gene sequence: CDR1 WSHSY, CDR2 SAAADI. The junction had 2 bases not matched to a gene; V was cut back by 6 bases and J by 8 bases. This CDR3 has 13 residues.

This clone has just a few counts. The V gene is TRBV2, the J gene TRBJ1-4; D might be TRBD1 (6 bases). The CDR3 sequence is 13 residues long. Looked up from germline, CDR1 is SNHLY and CDR2 is FYNNEI. V dropped 6 bases and J dropped 4 bases, with 9 bases sitting between them. The CDR3 nucleotides are TGTGCCAGCAGCGGACAGTTTAATGAAAAACTGTTTTTT. Residues: CASSGQFNEKLFF. Looking up the rest from reference TRBV2 and TRBJ1-4 gives the full variable domain: EPEVTQTPSHQVTQMGQEVILRCVPISNHLYFYWYRQILGQKVEFLVSFYNNEISEKSEIFDDQFSVERPDGSNFTLKIRSTKLEDSAMYFCASSGQFNEKLFFGSGTQLSVL.

This chain uses TRBV7-9 with TRBJ1-1; the D gene is possibly TRBD1 (5 bases). Per germline, CDR1 SEHNR and CDR2 FQNEAQ (reference sequence). V was pared by 6 bases and J by 3 bases, with 8 bases between. The CDR3 sequence is 12 residues long. The CDR3, as DNA: TGTGCCAGCAGTTTCAGGGACACTGAAGCTTTCTTT. Its protein product is CASSFRDTEAFF.

The chain links TRBV11-2 to TRBJ2-2; 10 bases are shared with TRBD1. The CDR3 runs to 15 residues. V was clipped by 1 base and J by 8 bases; unmatched bases: 4. Germline values: CDR1 SGHAT, CDR2 FQNNGV. The CDR3 region has the DNA TGTGCCAGCAGCTTAGGACAGGGGGCATATGGGGAGCTGTTTTTT. This sequence encodes CASSLGQGAYGELFF.

The genes are TRBV12-3 or TRBV12-4 and TRBJ1-1, with D hard to call. V was shortened by 1 base and J by 1 base, with 4 bases between the two germline ends. The CDR3 has 13 residues. The CDR3, as DNA: TGTGCCAGCAGTTTAGTGCGGAACACTGAAGCTTTCTTT. Amino acids: CASSLVRNTEAFF.

CDR3 nucleotide sequence: TGTGCCAGCAGCTTAGCCTTGCGGGAGGGCCTCGGGGAGCTGTTTTTT. Translated: CASSLALREGLGELFF. The genes are TRBV13 and TRBJ2-2, with 9 bases matching TRBD2. CDR1 is PRHDT and CDR2 is FYEKMQ in the germline V gene (reference sequence). With V trimmed by 1 base and J by 7 bases, 7 bases remained unmatched. The CDR3 has 16 amino acids.